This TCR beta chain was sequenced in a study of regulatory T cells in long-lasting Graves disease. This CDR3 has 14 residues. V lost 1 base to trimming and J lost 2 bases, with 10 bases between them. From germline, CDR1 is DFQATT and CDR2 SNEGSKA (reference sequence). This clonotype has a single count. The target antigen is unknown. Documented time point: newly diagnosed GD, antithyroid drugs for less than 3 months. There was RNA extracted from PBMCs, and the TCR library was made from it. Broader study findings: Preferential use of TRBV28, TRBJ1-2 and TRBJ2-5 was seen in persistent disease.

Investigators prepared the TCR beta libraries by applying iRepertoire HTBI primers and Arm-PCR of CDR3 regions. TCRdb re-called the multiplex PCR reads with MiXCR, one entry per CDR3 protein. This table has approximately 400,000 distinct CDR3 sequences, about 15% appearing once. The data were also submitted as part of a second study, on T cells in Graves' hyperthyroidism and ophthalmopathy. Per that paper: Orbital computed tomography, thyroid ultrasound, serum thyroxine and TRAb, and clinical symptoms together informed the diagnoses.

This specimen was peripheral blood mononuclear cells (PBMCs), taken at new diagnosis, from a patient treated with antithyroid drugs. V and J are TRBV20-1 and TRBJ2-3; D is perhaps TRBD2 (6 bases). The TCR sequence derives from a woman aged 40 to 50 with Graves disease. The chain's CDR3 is CSARAASATDTQYF. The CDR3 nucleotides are TGCAGTGCTAGAGCGGCTAGCGCCACAGATACGCAGTATTTT.